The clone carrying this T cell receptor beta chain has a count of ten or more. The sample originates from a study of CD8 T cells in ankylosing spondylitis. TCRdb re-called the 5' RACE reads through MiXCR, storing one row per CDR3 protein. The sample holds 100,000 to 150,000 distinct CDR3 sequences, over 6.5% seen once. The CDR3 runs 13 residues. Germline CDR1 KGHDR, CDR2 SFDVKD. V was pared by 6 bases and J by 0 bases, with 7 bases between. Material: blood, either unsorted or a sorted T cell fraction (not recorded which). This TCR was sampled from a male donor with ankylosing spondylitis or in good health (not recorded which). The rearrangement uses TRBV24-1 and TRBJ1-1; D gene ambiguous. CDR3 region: CATSRTMNTEAFF. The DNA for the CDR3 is TGTGCCACCAGTCGAACTATGAACACTGAAGCTTTCTTT.